This entry lists 15 T cell receptor beta chains sequenced from one sample in a study of blood T cell repertoires in COVID-19. The repertoire was sequenced with immunoSEQ multiplex PCR; TCRdb's copy has only in-frame clones and lacks some. The sample includes more than 300,000 clones, approximately 89% of them seen just once. The sequenced sample was PBMCs or T cells enriched from blood (not recorded which). Receptor source: a man aged 35 to 55 in a cohort exposed to, infected with or recovered from COVID-19 (not recorded which).

The chain has TRBV7-3 and TRBJ2-1; D gene uncertain. Germline-derived CDR1 and CDR2 are SGHTA and FQGTGA. V lost 6 bases and J lost 8, with 20 bases in between. The CDR3 extends over 15 amino acids. The CDR3 reads CASSPARGSRDEQFF. The CDR3 DNA reads as TGTGCCAGCAGTCCAGCCCGTGGATCTCGGGATGAGCAGTTCTTC.

The chain combines TRBV20-1 with TRBJ1-1; maybe TRBD1 (6 bases). The CDR3 consists of 11 residues. V gave up 2 bases and J gave up 8 bases, with 9 bases separating them. Germline-derived CDR1 and CDR2 are DFQATT and SNEGSKA (reference sequence). The CDR3 DNA follows: TGCAGTGCTAGACCACAGGGAGAAGCTTTCTTT. Translation: CSARPQGEAFF.

The sample holds a few counts of this clone. The V and J genes are TRBV12-3 or TRBV12-4 and TRBJ1-2, with a weak D call TRBD1 (5 bases). V lost 5 bases to trimming and J lost 2 bases, with 9 bases between them. This CDR3 has 13 amino acids. CDR3 nucleotide sequence: TGTGCCAGCAGTCAGACAGCCAACTATGGCTACACCTTC. Translating gives CASSQTANYGYTF.

V is TRBV9 and J is TRBJ1-5, with 7 bases aligning to TRBD1. The CDR3 is made up of 15 amino acids. V was clipped by 4 bases and J by 3 bases; unmatched bases: 7. Germline V gene lookup returns CDR1 SGDLS and CDR2 YYNGEE. CDR3 region: CASSRGQEVNQPQHF. The CDR3 bases are TGTGCCAGCAGCCGCGGACAGGAGGTCAATCAGCCCCAGCATTTT.

The chain uses TRBV19 and TRBJ1-5, with D possibly being TRBD1 (6 bases). Trimming shortened V by 8 bases and J by 2 bases, and 13 bases separated the two germline ends. The germline V gene has CDR1 LNHDA and CDR2 SQIVND (reference sequence). This CDR3 contains 14 residues. The CDR3 spells CASQQGGGNQPQHF. The CDR3 DNA sequence: TGTGCCAGTCAACAGGGTGGCGGCAATCAGCCCCAGCATTTT.

This clone has a handful of counts. Written as DNA, the CDR3 is TGTGCCAGCAGCTTGGGACAGGGGGCAGGAAACACCATATATTTT. Translation gives CASSLGQGAGNTIYF. The gene calls are TRBV5-4 and TRBJ1-3; 10 nucleotides line up with TRBD1. There are 15 residues in the CDR3. J gave up 4 bases and V 0 bases, and 1 base lay outside the gene matches. CDR1 and CDR2 from the germline V gene are SGHNT and YYREEE (reference sequence).

The chain carries TRBV7-3 and TRBJ2-2; TRBD2 matches at 14 bases. The V gene end was trimmed by 5 bases and the J gene end by 6 bases; junction bases not matched to a gene: 5. This CDR3 region has 16 residues. Germline V gene lookup returns CDR1 SGHTA and CDR2 FQGTGA. CDR3 loop: CASSLGLAGGSGELFF. For the CDR3, the DNA is TGTGCCAGCAGCCTAGGACTAGCGGGAGGATCCGGGGAGCTGTTTTTT. Using reference TRBV7-3 and TRBJ2-2 for the parts outside the CDR3, the full variable domain is GAGVSQTPSNKVTEKGKYVELRCDPISGHTALYWYRQSLGQGPEFLIYFQGTGAADDSGLPNDRFFAVRPEGSVSTLKIQRTERGDSAVYLCASSLGLAGGSGELFFGEGSRLTVL.

The rearrangement links TRBV27 to TRBJ1-2; TRBD1 agrees at 7 bases. Germline-derived CDR1 and CDR2 are MNHEY and SMNVEV (reference sequence). V lost 6 bases to trimming and J lost 8 bases; unmatched junction nucleotides: 9. This CDR3 spans 13 amino acids. CDR3 amino acids: CASSREGAGGYTF. In nucleotides, the CDR3 is TGTGCCAGCAGCCGGGAGGGGGCAGGAGGCTACACCTTC.

V and J are TRBV3-1 (or the pseudogene TRBV3-2) and TRBJ2-7; D unresolved. Germline-derived CDR1 and CDR2 are LGHDT and YNNKEL (reference sequence). V lost 3 bases, J lost 1 base, and 7 bases lay in between. This CDR3 region has 13 residues. In DNA, the CDR3 is TGTGCCAGCAGCCACCAGGCTTCCTACGAGCAGTACTTC. Amino acid sequence: CASSHQASYEQYF.

For the CDR3, the DNA is TGTGCCAGCAGGACCGGGAACAGACCAGATACGCAGTATTTT. It yields the protein CASRTGNRPDTQYF. The genes are TRBV28 and TRBJ2-3; tentatively, D is TRBD2 (5 bases). The germline gives CDR1 MDHEN, CDR2 SYDVKM. The CDR3 has 14 residues. Deletions cut 6 bases from V and 4 bases from J, with 14 bases between.

The chain combines TRBV6-5 with TRBJ2-1, with TRBD2 matching 11 bases. Germline V CDR1 and CDR2: MNHEY, SVGAGI. V was pared by 10 bases and J by 5 bases, with 7 bases of the junction left unmatched. The CDR3 contains 14 residues. CDR3 DNA sequence: TGTGCCAACCCCGGGACTAGCGGACACAATGAGCAGTTCTTC. This codes for CANPGTSGHNEQFF.

This clone was observed a few times. An end of the junction differs from the germline gene, which may be a read error. The CDR3 loop reads CASNLWARSSYNEQFF. Here the CDR3 DNA reads TGTGCCAGCAACTTATGGGCCCGCTCCTCCTACAATGAGCAGTTCTTC. The rearrangement joins TRBV7-8 to TRBJ2-1; D is unclear. The CDR3 is 16 amino acids. Germline CDR1 is SGHVS and CDR2 is FQNEAQ. The full variable domain, completed using reference TRBV7-8 and TRBJ2-1, is GAGVSQSPRYKVAKRGQDVALRCDPISGHVSLFWYQQALGQGPEFLTYFQNEAQLDKSGLPSDRFFAERPEGSVSTLKIQRTQQEDSAVYLCASNLWARSSYNEQFFGPGTRLTVL.

The rearrangement joins TRBV10-3 to TRBJ2-7; tentatively, D is TRBD1 (5 bases). CDR1 ENHRY and CDR2 SYGVKD come from the germline V gene. The CDR3 spans 14 residues. V shed 5 bases and J shed 2 bases, with 13 bases lying between them. CDR3 nucleotide sequence: TGTGCCATCAGTAGGGGTAGAGGAACCTACGAGCAGTACTTC. Translating it yields CAISRGRGTYEQYF.

The genes are TRBV30 and TRBJ1-5; 8 bases agree with TRBD1. Per germline, CDR1 GTSNPN and CDR2 SVGIG (reference sequence). The CDR3 extends over 17 amino acids. The junction had 9 bases not matched to a gene; V was cut back by 0 bases and J by 2 bases. This CDR3 reads CAWSVPRGRSGNQPQHF. The CDR3 DNA follows: TGTGCCTGGAGTGTCCCCAGGGGGCGGTCGGGCAATCAGCCCCAGCATTTT.

This sequence joins TRBV6-1 and TRBJ1-2; maybe TRBD1 (6 bases). This CDR3 contains 16 residues. V was cut by 1 base and J by 8 bases, with 20 bases left in between. The germline V gene encodes CDR1 MNHNS and CDR2 SASEGT. DNA of the CDR3: TGTGCCAGCAGTGAAGAGCCTAGGGGGAGAGCTAAGGGCTACACCTTC. Protein product: CASSEEPRGRAKGYTF.